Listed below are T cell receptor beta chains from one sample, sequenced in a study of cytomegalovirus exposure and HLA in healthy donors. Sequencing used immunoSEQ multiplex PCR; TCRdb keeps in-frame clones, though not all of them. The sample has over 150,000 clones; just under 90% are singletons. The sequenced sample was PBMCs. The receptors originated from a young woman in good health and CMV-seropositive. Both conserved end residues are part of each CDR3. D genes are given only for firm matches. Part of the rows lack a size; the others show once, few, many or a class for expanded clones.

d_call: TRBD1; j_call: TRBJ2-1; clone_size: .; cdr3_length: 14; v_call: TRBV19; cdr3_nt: TGTGCCAGTAGTATTGGGACAGGATACAATGAGCAGTTCTTC; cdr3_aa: CASSIGTGYNEQFF
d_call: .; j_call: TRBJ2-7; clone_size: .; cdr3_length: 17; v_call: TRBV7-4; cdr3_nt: TGTGCCAGCAGCCCCTGGGATTACCTGGGGAGAGACTACGAGCAGTACTTC; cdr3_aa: CASSPWDYLGRDYEQYF
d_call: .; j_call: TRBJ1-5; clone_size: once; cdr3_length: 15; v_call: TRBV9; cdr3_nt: TGTGCCAGCAGCGGCGGGGAGAATATCAATCAGCCCCAGCATTTT; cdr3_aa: CASSGGENINQPQHF
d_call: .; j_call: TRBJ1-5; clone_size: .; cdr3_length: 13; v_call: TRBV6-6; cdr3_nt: TGTGCCACCCAAGGGGATTCCCATCAGCCCCAGCATTTT; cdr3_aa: CATQGDSHQPQHF
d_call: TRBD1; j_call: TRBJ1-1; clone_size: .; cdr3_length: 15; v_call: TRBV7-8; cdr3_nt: TGTGCCAGCAGCTTAGGCGGACAGGTGAACACTGAAGCTTTCTTT; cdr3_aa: CASSLGGQVNTEAFF
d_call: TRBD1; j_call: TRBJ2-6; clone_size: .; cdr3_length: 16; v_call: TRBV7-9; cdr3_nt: TGTGCCAACCAGGGGGTCGGTACGTCTGGGGCCAACGTCCTGACTTTC; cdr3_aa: CANQGVGTSGANVLTF
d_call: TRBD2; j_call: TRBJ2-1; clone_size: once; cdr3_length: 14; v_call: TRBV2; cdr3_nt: TGTGCCAGCAGTGGACTAGCGGGAACAAATGAGCAGTTCTTC; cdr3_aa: CASSGLAGTNEQFF
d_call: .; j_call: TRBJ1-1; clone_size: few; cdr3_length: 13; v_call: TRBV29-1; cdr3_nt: TGCAGCGTGCAGGGGTCCGAGGGCACTGAAGCTTTCTTT; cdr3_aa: CSVQGSEGTEAFF
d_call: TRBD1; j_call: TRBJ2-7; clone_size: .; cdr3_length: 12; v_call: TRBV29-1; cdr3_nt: TGCAGCGTCGGGACAGCGGCCTACGAGCAGTACTTC; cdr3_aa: CSVGTAAYEQYF
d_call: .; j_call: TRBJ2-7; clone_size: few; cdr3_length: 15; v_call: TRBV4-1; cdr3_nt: TGCGCCAGCAGCCAAGAGTCAGGGAGGACCTACGAGCAGTACTTC; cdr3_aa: CASSQESGRTYEQYF
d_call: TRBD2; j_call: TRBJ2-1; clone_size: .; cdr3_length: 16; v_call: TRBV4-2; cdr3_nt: TGTGCCAGCAGCCAAGAGGGAGCGGGACTTTACAATGAGCAGTTCTTC; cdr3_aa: CASSQEGAGLYNEQFF
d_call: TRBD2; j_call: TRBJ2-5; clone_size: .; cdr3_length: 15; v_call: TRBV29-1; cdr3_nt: TGCAGCGTGGGGACTAGCGGGGTGGTAAGAGAGACCCAGTACTTC; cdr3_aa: CSVGTSGVVRETQYF
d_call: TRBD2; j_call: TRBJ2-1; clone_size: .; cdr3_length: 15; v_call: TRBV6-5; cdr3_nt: TGTGCCAGCAGTTTCGGGACTAGCGGGGGCAATGAGCAGTTCTTC; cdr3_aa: CASSFGTSGGNEQFF
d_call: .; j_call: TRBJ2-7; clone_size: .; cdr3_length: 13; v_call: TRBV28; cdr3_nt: TGTGCCAGCACCATGGGGGGATCCCACGAGCAGTACTTC; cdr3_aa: CASTMGGSHEQYF
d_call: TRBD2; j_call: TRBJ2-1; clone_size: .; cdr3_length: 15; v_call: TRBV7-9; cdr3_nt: TGTGCCAGCAGCCGTCTAGCGGGGGCCTACAATGAGCAGTTCTTC; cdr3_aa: CASSRLAGAYNEQFF
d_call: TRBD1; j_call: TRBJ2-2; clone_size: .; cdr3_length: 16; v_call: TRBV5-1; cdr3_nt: TGCGCCAGCAGCTTGGAGGGACAGGGGGTCCCCGGGGAGCTGTTTTTT; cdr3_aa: CASSLEGQGVPGELFF
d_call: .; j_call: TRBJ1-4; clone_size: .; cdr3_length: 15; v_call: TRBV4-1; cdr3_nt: TGCGCCAGCAGCCAAGCGAACAGTTTTACTGAAAAACTGTTTTTT; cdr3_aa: CASSQANSFTEKLFF
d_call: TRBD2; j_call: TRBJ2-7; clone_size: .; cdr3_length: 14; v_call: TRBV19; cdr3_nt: TGTGCCAGTAGTATGACTAGCATAAGCTACGAGCAGTACTTC; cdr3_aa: CASSMTSISYEQYF
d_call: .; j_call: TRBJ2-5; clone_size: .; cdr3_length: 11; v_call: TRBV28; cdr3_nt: TGTGCCAGCACCTCTACTGAGACCCAGTACTTC; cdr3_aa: CASTSTETQYF
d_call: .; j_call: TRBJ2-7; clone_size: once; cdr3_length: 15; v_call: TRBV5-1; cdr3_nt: TGCGCCAGCAGCCTAGGGGTACAGTTTAAGCTCGAGCAGTACTTC; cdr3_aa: CASSLGVQFKLEQYF
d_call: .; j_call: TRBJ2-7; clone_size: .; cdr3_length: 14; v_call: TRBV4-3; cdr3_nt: TGCGCCAGCAGCCAAGATCTGGGCAGGGTGGGGCAGTACTTC; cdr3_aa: CASSQDLGRVGQYF
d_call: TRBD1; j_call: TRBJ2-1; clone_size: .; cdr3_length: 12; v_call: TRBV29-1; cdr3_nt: TGCAGCGTGGGGACAGCGTGGAATGAGCAGTTCTTC; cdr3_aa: CSVGTAWNEQFF
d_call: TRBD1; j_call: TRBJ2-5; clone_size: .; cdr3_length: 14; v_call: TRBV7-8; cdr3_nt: TGTGCCAGCAGCCCGGACAGGGGGCGCGAGACCCAGTACTTC; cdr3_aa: CASSPDRGRETQYF
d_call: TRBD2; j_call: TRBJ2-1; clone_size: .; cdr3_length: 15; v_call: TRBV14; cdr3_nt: TGTGCCAGCAGGGGGACTAGCGGGAGGCTTAATGAGCAGTTCTTC; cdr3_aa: CASRGTSGRLNEQFF
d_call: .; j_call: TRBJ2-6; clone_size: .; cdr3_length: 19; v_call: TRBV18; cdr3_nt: TGTGCCAGCTCACCAACCCCGGGCAGGGGAATCACTGGGGCCAACGTCCTGACTTTC; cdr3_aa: CASSPTPGRGITGANVLTF
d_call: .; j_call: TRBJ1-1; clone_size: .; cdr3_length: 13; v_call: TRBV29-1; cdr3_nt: TGCAGCGTTGAAGGACTGAAGAACACTGAAGCTTTCTTT; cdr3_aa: CSVEGLKNTEAFF
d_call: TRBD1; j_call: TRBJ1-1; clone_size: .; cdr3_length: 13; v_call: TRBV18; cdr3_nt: TGTGCCACCTCGGGACAGGTGAACACTGAAGCTTTCTTT; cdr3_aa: CATSGQVNTEAFF
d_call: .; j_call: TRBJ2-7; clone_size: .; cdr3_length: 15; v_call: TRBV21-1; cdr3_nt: TGTGCCAGCAGCCCTCGACAGGCCGAGACCTACGAGCAGTACTTC; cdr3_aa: CASSPRQAETYEQYF
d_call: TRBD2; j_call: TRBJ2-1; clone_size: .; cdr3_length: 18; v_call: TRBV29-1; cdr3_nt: TGCAGCGTTGGACTGATAACCTCTAGCGGAAGCTCCTACAATGAGCAGTTCTTC; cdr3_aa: CSVGLITSSGSSYNEQFF
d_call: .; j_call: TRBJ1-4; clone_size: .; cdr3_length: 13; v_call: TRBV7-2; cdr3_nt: TGTGCCAGCAGCCGGGGCGGGGATGAAAAACTGTTTTTT; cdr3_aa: CASSRGGDEKLFF
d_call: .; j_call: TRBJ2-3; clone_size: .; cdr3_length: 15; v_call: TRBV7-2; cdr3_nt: TGTGCCAGCACCATTAGCGGAGCTAGCACAGATACGCAGTATTTT; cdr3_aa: CASTISGASTDTQYF
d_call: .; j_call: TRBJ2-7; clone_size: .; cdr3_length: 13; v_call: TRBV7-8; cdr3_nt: TGTGCCAGCAGCTTAGGCAGGGAATACGAGCAGTACTTC; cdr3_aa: CASSLGREYEQYF
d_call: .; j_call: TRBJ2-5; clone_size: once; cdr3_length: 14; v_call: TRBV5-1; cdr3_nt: TGCGCCAGCAGTGGACAGCCACCCCGGGAGACCCAGTACTTC; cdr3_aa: CASSGQPPRETQYF
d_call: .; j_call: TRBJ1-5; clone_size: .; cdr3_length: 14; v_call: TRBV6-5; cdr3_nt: TGTGCCAGCAGTTACGGGGGAGGCGATCAGCCCCAGCATTTT; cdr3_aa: CASSYGGGDQPQHF
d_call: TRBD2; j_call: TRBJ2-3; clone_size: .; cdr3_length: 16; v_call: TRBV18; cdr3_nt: TGTGCCAGCTCACCACGGCTAGCGGGGGACACAGATACGCAGTATTTT; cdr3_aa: CASSPRLAGDTDTQYF
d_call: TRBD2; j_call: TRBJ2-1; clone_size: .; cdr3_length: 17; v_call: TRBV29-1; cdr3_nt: TGCAGCGTAAGACTAGCGGGAGTTCTATCGAACTACAATGAGCAGTTCTTC; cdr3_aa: CSVRLAGVLSNYNEQFF
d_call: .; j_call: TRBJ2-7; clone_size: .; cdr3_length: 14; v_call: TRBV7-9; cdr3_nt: TGTGCCAGCAGCTTAGTCCCAGATTCCTACGAGCAGTACTTC; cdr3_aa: CASSLVPDSYEQYF
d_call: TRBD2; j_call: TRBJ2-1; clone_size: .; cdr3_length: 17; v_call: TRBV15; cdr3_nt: TGTGCCACCAGCAGAGAAAGCGGACTAGCGAGCTACAATGAGCAGTTCTTC; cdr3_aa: CATSRESGLASYNEQFF
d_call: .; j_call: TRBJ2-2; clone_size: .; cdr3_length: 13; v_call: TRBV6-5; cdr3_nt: TGTGCCAGCAGTTCGACTATAACCGGGGAGCTGTTTTTT; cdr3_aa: CASSSTITGELFF
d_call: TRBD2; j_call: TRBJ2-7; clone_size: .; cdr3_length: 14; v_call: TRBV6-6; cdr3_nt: TGTGCCAGCAGTTATGCGGGAGCTCTAGGTGAGCAGTACTTC; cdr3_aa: CASSYAGALGEQYF
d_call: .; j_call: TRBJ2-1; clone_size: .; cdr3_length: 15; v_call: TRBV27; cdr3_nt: TGTGCCAGCAGTTCCGGTAGCGGTTCCTACAATGAGCAGTTCTTC; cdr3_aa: CASSSGSGSYNEQFF
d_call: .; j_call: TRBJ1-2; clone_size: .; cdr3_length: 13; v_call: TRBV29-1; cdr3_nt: TGCAGCGTGATCCCGACAGCCTACTATGGCTACACCTTC; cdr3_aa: CSVIPTAYYGYTF
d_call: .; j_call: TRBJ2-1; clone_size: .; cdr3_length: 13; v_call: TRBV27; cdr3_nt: TGTGCCAGCAGTTTTGGCCGAGGCAATGAGCAGTTCTTC; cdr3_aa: CASSFGRGNEQFF
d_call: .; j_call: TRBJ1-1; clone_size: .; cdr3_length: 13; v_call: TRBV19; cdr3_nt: TGTGCCAGTACAATGGGGAGGGGATCTGAAGCTTTCTTT; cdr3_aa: CASTMGRGSEAFF
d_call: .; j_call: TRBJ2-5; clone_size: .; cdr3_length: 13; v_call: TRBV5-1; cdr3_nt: TGCGCCAGCAGCTTAAGTGATAGAGAGACCCAGTACTTC; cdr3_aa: CASSLSDRETQYF
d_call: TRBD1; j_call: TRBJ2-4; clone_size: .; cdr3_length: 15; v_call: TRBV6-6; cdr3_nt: TGTGCCAGCAGTTACTCTGGGACAGGGGAAAACATTCAGTACTTC; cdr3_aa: CASSYSGTGENIQYF
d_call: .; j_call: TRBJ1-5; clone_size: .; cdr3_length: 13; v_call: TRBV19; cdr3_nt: TGTGCCACCCGCGGGGTCAGCAATCAGCCCCAGCATTTT; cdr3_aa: CATRGVSNQPQHF
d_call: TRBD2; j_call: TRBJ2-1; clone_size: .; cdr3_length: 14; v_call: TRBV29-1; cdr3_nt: TGCAGCGTTCCCCTAGCGGGAGGACTCAATGAGCAGTTCTTC; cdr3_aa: CSVPLAGGLNEQFF
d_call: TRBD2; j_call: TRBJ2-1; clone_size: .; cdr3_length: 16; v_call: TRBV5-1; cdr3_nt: TGCGCCAGCAGCCCCAGGACTAGCGGGGCCCGGGATGAGCAGTTCTTC; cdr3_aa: CASSPRTSGARDEQFF
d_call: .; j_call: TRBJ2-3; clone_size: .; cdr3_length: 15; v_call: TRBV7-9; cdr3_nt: TGTGCCAGCAGCTCCCGACAGTTCGGCACAGATACGCAGTATTTT; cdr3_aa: CASSSRQFGTDTQYF
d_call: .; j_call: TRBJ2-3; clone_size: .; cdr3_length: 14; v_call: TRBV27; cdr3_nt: TGTGCCAGCAGTTTCAGGGTTGGGGCAGATACGCAGTATTTT; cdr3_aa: CASSFRVGADTQYF
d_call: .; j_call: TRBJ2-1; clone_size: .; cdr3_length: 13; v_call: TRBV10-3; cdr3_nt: TGTGCCATCAGTGAACGGGACTTCGATGAGCAGTTCTTC; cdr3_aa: CAISERDFDEQFF
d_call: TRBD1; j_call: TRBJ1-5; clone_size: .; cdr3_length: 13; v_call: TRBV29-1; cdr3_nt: TGCAGCGTAGAAGGGACAGAAATGCAGCCCCAGCATTTT; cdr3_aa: CSVEGTEMQPQHF
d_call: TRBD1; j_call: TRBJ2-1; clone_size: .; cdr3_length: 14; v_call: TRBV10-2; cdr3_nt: TGCGCCAGCAGCCGACAGGGTTCCTACAATGAGCAGTTCTTC; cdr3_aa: CASSRQGSYNEQFF
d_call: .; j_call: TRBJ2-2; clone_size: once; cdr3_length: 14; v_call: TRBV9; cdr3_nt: TGTGCCAGCAGCGTAGGGTTAGGGGTCGGGGAGCTGTTTTTT; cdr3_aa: CASSVGLGVGELFF
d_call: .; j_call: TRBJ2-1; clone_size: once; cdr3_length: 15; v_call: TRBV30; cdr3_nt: TGTGCCTGGAGTGTAGGTAGCGGTACGAACAATGAGCAGTTCTTC; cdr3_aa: CAWSVGSGTNNEQFF
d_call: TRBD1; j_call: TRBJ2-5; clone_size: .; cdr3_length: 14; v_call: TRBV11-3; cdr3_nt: TGTGCCAGCAGCTCTCGACAGGGGGCGAAGACCCAGTACTTC; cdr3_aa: CASSSRQGAKTQYF
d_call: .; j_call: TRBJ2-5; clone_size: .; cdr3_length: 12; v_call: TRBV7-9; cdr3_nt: TGTGCCAGCACCCTAGGGGTAGAGACCCAGTACTTC; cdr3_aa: CASTLGVETQYF